Below are 21 T cell receptor beta chains sequenced from a single sample in a study of blood T cell repertoires in COVID-19 (dated by TCRdb to the early 2020s). Libraries were constructed by the immunoSEQ multiplex PCR assay. Here the immuneACCESS table is served through TCRdb, limited to in-frame sequences with V and J called. Missing clones are a known gap in these copies; in checked studies unresolved V genes cover under half, and the rest lacks a known reason. A total of roughly 250,000 clones appear in this sample, approximately 82% of them only once. The top ten clonotypes cover under 5.5% of the sample. Sequenced input: peripheral blood. These receptor sequences come from a woman aged 80 or over with active or convalescent COVID-19.

J is TRBJ2-7 and V is TRBV28; possible D gene TRBD2, 5 bases. Germline-derived CDR1 and CDR2 are MDHEN and SYDVKM. CDR3 length: 15 residues. The ends were cut back, 4 bases at V and 3 bases at J, with 16 bases in the middle. CDR3 bases: TGTGCCAGCAGTTCCCACGGCTCGGGAAACTACGAGCAGTACTTC. Translation gives CASSSHGSGNYEQYF.

This chain uses TRBV3-1 (or the pseudogene TRBV3-2) with TRBJ1-1; D is undetermined. The germline V and J ends were trimmed by 1 base and 1 base, with 7 bases remaining between them. Germline CDR1 reads LGHDT; CDR2 reads YNNKEL (reference sequence). The CDR3 spans 14 residues. The CDR3: CASSQVPGNTEAFF. Written as DNA, the CDR3 is TGTGCCAGCAGCCAAGTACCAGGGAACACTGAAGCTTTCTTT.

The chain employs TRBV19 and TRBJ1-2; D uncertain. The germline V gene has CDR1 LNHDA and CDR2 SQIVND (reference sequence). V lost 5 bases, J lost 4 bases, and 20 bases lay in between. The CDR3 extends over 16 amino acids. The chain's CDR3 is CASSSGGRVKGYGYTF. CDR3 DNA: TGTGCCAGTAGTTCGGGAGGGAGGGTAAAGGGCTATGGCTACACCTTC.

This clone showed up just once. The J gene is TRBJ2-1, the V gene TRBV5-4; 7 bases match TRBD1. The CDR3 length is 15 residues. Germline V gene data show CDR1 as SGHNT and CDR2 as YYREEE (reference sequence). V was pared by 4 bases and J by 2 bases, with 6 bases of the junction left unmatched. The CDR3 region is CASSRTGDTYNEQFF. CDR3 bases: TGTGCCAGCAGCCGGACAGGCGACACCTACAATGAGCAGTTCTTC.

The CDR3 DNA follows: TGCGCCAGCAGCCAGGGGACAGGGGGCTATGGCTACACCTTC. It specifies CASSQGTGGYGYTF. V gene TRBV4-1 combines with J gene TRBJ1-2; 11 nucleotides match TRBD1. This CDR3 region has 14 residues. V shed 3 bases and J 4 bases; nucleotides not matched to a gene: 1. CDR1 and CDR2 (germline): MGHRA, YSYEKL.

The rearrangement uses TRBV9 and TRBJ2-1, with D perhaps matching TRBD2 (5 bases). This CDR3 spans 16 amino acids. Trimming took 4 bases from V and 6 from J, leaving 20 bases between them. The germline V gene has CDR1 SGDLS and CDR2 YYNGEE. DNA of the CDR3: TGTGCCAGCAGCCCCCGGGGTCCCCCCGCCCTCAATGAGCAGTTCTTC. Protein product: CASSPRGPPALNEQFF.

This clone has just one count. V usage is TRBV30 and J usage is TRBJ1-5; D remains ambiguous. Germline assignment: CDR1 GTSNPN and CDR2 SVGIG (reference sequence). Trimming stripped 0 bases from V and 0 bases from J, with 12 bases between. CDR3 length: 16 residues. In nucleotides, the CDR3 is TGTGCCTGGAGTGTAGCGGGAGCTTATAGCAATCAGCCCCAGCATTTT. This gives the protein CAWSVAGAYSNQPQHF.

The chain carries TRBV28 and TRBJ2-7; 8 bases map to TRBD1. The CDR3 sequence is 13 residues long. The V and J ends lost 6 bases and 5 bases, in that order; junction bases with no gene match: 6. Germline CDR1 and CDR2: MDHEN and SYDVKM. The CDR3 is CASSRLTGDEQYF. CDR3 sequence (DNA): TGTGCCAGCAGCCGATTGACAGGGGACGAGCAGTACTTC.

This rearrangement joins TRBV11-3 to TRBJ2-3; TRBD2 agrees at 16 bases. The CDR3 length is 15 residues. V lost 3 bases and J lost 8; bases outside the gene matches: 2. Germline lookup yields CDR1 SGHNT and CDR2 YENEEA. CDR3 nucleotides: TGTGCCAGCAGCTTTGGGACTAGCGGGGGGGGTACGCAGTATTTT. It yields the protein CASSFGTSGGGTQYF. The whole variable domain, filled in from reference TRBV11-3 and TRBJ2-3, reads EAGVVQSPRYKIIEKKQPVAFWCNPISGHNTLYWYLQNLGQGPELLIRYENEEAVDDSQLPKDRFSAERLKGVDSTLKIQPAELGDSAVYLCASSFGTSGGGTQYFGPGTRLTVL.

This rearrangement joins TRBV28 to TRBJ1-2, with 8 bases lining up with TRBD1. The trim removed 1 base at V and 7 bases at J, leaving 11 bases unmatched. CDR1 is MDHEN, CDR2 SYDVKM, per germline. The CDR3 runs to 16 residues. The CDR3 spells CASSLSGGRGPLGYTF. The CDR3 DNA follows: TGTGCCAGCAGTTTATCTGGGGGCAGGGGGCCTCTTGGCTACACCTTC.

This clone was seen a handful of times. This sequence joins TRBV29-1 and TRBJ1-2; the D is unclear. There are 13 residues in the CDR3. CDR1 is SQVTM, CDR2 ANQGSEA, per germline. The V end lost 3 bases, the J end lost 0 bases, and 8 bases lay between the germline ends. DNA of the CDR3: TGCAGCGTTGAGGGCACTTCTAACTATGGCTACACCTTC. It encodes CSVEGTSNYGYTF.

DNA for the CDR3: TGCGCCAGCAGCGGCGGGGACAGGGCCGCCATGACCACTGAAGCTTTCTTT. As protein: CASSGGDRAAMTTEAFF. The chain links TRBV5-1 to TRBJ1-1, with 9 bases that match TRBD1. The CDR3 is made up of 17 amino acids. The germline V gene encodes CDR1 SGHRS and CDR2 YFSETQ. J gave up 4 bases and V 4 bases, and 14 bases lay outside the gene matches.

This sequence joins TRBV7-9 and TRBJ2-3; a weak D match, TRBD1 (5 bases). Germline CDR1 is SEHNR and CDR2 is FQNEAQ (reference sequence). V lost 5 bases and J 6 bases, leaving 15 bases between the germline ends. The CDR3 runs to 14 residues. The CDR3 is CASSIQTVRDTQYF. In nucleotides, the CDR3 is TGTGCCAGCAGCATTCAGACAGTGCGGGATACGCAGTATTTT.

Written as DNA, the CDR3 is TGCAGCGTTGATCCCGGGACAAGAAATGGCTACACCTTC. Encoded protein: CSVDPGTRNGYTF. The chain combines TRBV29-1 with TRBJ1-2; D perhaps matches TRBD1 (6 bases). The germline gives CDR1 SQVTM, CDR2 ANQGSEA. The CDR3 loop spans 13 amino acids. V lost 3 bases and J 6 bases, leaving 14 bases between the germline ends.

CDR3 region: CASGDSYGYTF. As DNA, the CDR3 is TGTGCCTCAGGGGACAGCTATGGCTACACCTTC. The J gene is TRBJ1-2, the V gene TRBV28; the match to TRBD1 covers 7 bases. Germline CDR1 is MDHEN and CDR2 is SYDVKM. This CDR3 spans 11 amino acids. The V gene end was trimmed by 11 bases and the J gene end by 4 bases; junction bases not matched to a gene: 4.

CDR3 sequence (DNA): TGTGCCAGCAGCGTGGACACCGGGAACACTGAAGCTTTCTTT. This sequence encodes CASSVDTGNTEAFF. This chain links TRBV7-9 with TRBJ1-1; possibly TRBD1 for D (5 bases). V gave up 5 bases and J gave up 1 base, with 11 bases separating them. The CDR3 extends over 14 amino acids. Germline V lookup: CDR1 SEHNR, CDR2 FQNEAQ (reference sequence). Full variable domain (outside the CDR3, taken from reference TRBV7-9 and TRBJ1-1): DTGVSQNPRHKITKRGQNVTFRCDPISEHNRLYWYRQTLGQGPEFLTYFQNEAQLEKSRLLSDRFSAERPKGSFSTLEIQRTEQGDSAMYLCASSVDTGNTEAFFGQGTRLTVV.

The V and J genes are TRBV6-6 and TRBJ1-6; TRBD1 agrees at 7 bases. CDR1 MNHNY and CDR2 SVGAGI come from the germline V gene (reference sequence). This CDR3 is 14 amino acids long. V shed 6 bases and J 6 bases; nucleotides not matched to a gene: 5. The CDR3 protein is CASSPTGLNSPLHF. Here the CDR3 DNA reads TGTGCCAGCAGCCCGACAGGGCTTAATTCACCCCTCCACTTT.

The chain recombines TRBV16 with TRBJ1-1; a weak D match, TRBD1 (6 bases). This CDR3 region has 13 residues. V was shortened by 4 bases and J by 11 bases, with 17 bases between the two germline ends. CDR1 is KGHSY and CDR2 is FQNENV in the germline V gene. CDR3 loop: CASSPQPVQGAFF. The CDR3 coding sequence is TGTGCCAGCAGCCCTCAGCCGGTCCAGGGGGCTTTCTTT. Drawing the rest from reference TRBV16 and TRBJ1-1, the complete variable domain is GEEVAQTPKHLVRGEGQKAKLYCAPIKGHSYVFWYQQVLKNEFKFLISFQNENVFDETGMPKERFSAKCLPNSPCSLEIQATKLEDSAVYFCASSPQPVQGAFFGQGTRLTVV.

In this sample, this clone turned up a few times. The chain uses TRBV2 and TRBJ2-5; maybe TRBD1 (5 bases). The CDR3 loop spans 13 amino acids. Germline V CDR1 and CDR2: SNHLY, FYNNEI. V was pared by 5 bases and J by 2 bases, with 9 bases between. For the CDR3, the DNA is TGTGCCAGCAGTCTTGGACATCAAGAGACCCAGTACTTC. This gives the protein CASSLGHQETQYF.

The chain recombines TRBV9 with TRBJ2-7; possible D gene TRBD2, 7 bases. This CDR3 comprises 14 residues. Germline assignment: CDR1 SGDLS and CDR2 YYNGEE. Trimming removed 6 bases at V and 2 bases at J, with 15 bases between. The CDR3 sequence is CASNRGGRAYEQYF. CDR3 sequence (DNA): TGTGCCAGCAACCGAGGGGGGAGGGCCTACGAGCAGTACTTC. The full variable domain, rest sourced from reference TRBV9 and TRBJ2-7, is DSGVTQTPKHLITATGQRVTLRCSPRSGDLSVYWYQQSLDQGLQFLIQYYNGEERAKGNILERFSAQQFPDLHSELNLSSLELGDSALYFCASNRGGRAYEQYFGPGTRLTVT.

The J gene is TRBJ2-1, the V gene TRBV5-1, with a tentative D call TRBD2 (6 bases). This CDR3 spans 15 amino acids. V lost 1 base and J 10 bases, leaving 18 bases between the germline ends. Germline CDR1 reads SGHRS; CDR2 reads YFSETQ. The CDR3 reads CASSLNTSPNQEQFF. The CDR3 nucleotides read TGCGCCAGCAGCTTGAATACTAGCCCCAATCAAGAGCAGTTCTTC.